The present T cell receptor (beta chain) was sequenced within a study of response to subunit inactivated influenza vaccine. Findings and limits, study-wide: The authors suggested that every seasonal influenza vaccination recruits few new T cells.

Points on this clonotype: Its target is unknown.

From the RT-PCR reads, TCRdb called clonotypes with MiXCR, one entry per CDR3 protein. Here the sample spans approximately 700,000 distinct CDR3 sequences, about 15% being singletons. The sample here was PBMCs from blood, taken around 15 days before vaccination. The sequence derives from a man in his forties or fifties who received an inactivated influenza vaccine.

The CDR3 region is CASNRQYRETQYF. The CDR3 coding sequence is TGTGCCAGCAATAGACAATACAGAGAGACCCAGTACTTC. The chain links TRBV2 to TRBJ2-5; D not certain. Trimming shortened V by 7 bases and J by 4 bases, and 13 bases separated the two germline ends. Germline V gene sequence: CDR1 SNHLY, CDR2 FYNNEI. CDR3 length: 13 residues.